This T cell receptor beta chain originates from a study of blood T cell repertoires in COVID-19. As for the study in general: Some COVID-19 samples were acute and others convalescent; all came from the United States, Italy and Spain. Nucleic acid was either cDNA or gDNA, and it came from T cells, B-cell-depleted T cells, or PBMCs.

Original handling: Nucleated cell number was recorded as an estimate derived from reference gene primer amplification. Assay used: immunoSEQ multiplex PCR; TCRdb lists only in-frame clones, some missing. V, J and clone size are those of that table, while D and trimming were read from the DNA. The table has roughly 260,000 clones, approximately 86% seen once. Germline V gene sequence: CDR1 MDHEN, CDR2 SYDVKM. The length of the CDR3 is 15 residues. V trimming: 7 bases; J trimming: 0 bases; junction bases outside the gene matches: 5. The chain recombines TRBV28 with TRBJ2-1, with 8 bases fitting TRBD2. The sequence was collected from a woman aged 80 or over with active or convalescent COVID-19. Sequenced material: peripheral blood. In DNA form, the CDR3 reads TGTGCCAGCAATATCGCGGGGGGCTCCTACAATGAGCAGTTCTTC. Protein product: CASNIAGGSYNEQFF. Combining the CDR3 with reference TRBV28 and TRBJ2-1 gives the whole variable domain DVKVTQSSRYLVKRTGEKVFLECVQDMDHENMFWYRQDPGLGLRLIYFSYDVKMKEKGDIPEGYSVSREKKERFSLILESASTNQTSMYLCASNIAGGSYNEQFFGPGTRLTVL.